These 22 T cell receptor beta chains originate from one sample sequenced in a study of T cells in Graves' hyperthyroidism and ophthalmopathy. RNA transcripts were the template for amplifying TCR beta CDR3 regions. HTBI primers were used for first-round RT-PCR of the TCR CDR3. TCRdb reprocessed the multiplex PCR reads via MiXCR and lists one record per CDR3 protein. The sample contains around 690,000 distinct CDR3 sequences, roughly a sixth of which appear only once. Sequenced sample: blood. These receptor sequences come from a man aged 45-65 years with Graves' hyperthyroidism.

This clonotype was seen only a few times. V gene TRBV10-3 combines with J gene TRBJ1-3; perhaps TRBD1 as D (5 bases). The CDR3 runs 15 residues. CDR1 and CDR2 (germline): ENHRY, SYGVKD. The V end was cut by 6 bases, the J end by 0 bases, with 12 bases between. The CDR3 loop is CAISRDLSSGNTIYF. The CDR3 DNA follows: TGTGCCATCAGCCGGGACCTGAGCTCTGGAAACACCATATATTTT.

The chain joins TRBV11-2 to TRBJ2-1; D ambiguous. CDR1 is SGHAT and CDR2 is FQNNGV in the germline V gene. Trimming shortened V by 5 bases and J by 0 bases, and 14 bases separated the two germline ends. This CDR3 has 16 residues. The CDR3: CASSTPGRSSYNEQFF. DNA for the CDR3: TGTGCCAGCAGCACCCCTGGACGCAGCTCCTACAATGAGCAGTTCTTC. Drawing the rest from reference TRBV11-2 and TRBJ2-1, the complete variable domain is EAGVAQSPRYKIIEKRQSVAFWCNPISGHATLYWYQQILGQGPKLLIQFQNNGVVDDSQLPKDRFSAERLKGVDSTLKIQPAKLEDSAVYLCASSTPGRSSYNEQFFGPGTRLTVL.

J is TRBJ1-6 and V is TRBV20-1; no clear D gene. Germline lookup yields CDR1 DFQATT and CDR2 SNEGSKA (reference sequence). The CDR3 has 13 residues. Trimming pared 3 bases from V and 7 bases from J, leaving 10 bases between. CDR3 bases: TGCAGTGCTAGGACGGACGGGAATTCACCCCTCCACTTT. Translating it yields CSARTDGNSPLHF.

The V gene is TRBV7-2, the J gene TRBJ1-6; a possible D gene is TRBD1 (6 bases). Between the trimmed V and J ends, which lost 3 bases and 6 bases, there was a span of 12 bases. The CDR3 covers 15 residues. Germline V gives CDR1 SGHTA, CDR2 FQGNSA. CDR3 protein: CASSFGQTVNSPLHF. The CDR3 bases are TGTGCCAGCAGCTTCGGACAGACAGTTAATTCACCCCTCCACTTT.

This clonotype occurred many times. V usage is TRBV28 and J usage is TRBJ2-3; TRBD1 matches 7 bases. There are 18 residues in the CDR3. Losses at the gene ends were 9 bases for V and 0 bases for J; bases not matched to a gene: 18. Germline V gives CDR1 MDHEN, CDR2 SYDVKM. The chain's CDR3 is CASSGQGVLVPSTDTQYF. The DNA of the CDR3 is TGTGCCAGTTCCGGCCAGGGGGTACTAGTGCCTAGCACAGATACGCAGTATTTT.

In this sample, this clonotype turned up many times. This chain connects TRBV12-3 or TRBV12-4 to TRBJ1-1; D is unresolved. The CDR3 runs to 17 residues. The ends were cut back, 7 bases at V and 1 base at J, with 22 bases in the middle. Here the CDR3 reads CASNIRVVVTGNTEAFF. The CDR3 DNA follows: TGTGCCAGCAACATAAGGGTAGTAGTTACTGGGAACACTGAAGCTTTCTTT.

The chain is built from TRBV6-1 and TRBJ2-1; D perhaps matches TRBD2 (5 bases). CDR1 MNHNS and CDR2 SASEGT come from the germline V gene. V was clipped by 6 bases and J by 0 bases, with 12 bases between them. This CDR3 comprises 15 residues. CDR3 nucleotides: TGTGCCAGCAGGCAACTAGGAAGCTCCTACAATGAGCAGTTCTTC. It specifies CASRQLGSSYNEQFF.

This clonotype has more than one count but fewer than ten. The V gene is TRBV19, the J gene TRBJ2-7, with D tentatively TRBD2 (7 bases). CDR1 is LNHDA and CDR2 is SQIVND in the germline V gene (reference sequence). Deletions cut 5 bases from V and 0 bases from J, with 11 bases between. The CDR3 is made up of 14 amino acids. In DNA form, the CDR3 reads TGTGCCAGTAGTTTCGGGGGGCTCTCCTACGAGCAGTACTTC. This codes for CASSFGGLSYEQYF.

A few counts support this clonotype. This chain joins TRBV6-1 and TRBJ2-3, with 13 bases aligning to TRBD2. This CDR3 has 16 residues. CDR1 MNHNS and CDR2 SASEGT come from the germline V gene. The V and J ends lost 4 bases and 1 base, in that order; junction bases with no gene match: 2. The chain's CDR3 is CASSVGTSGGTDTQYF. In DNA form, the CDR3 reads TGTGCCAGCAGTGTCGGGACTAGCGGGGGCACAGATACGCAGTATTTT.

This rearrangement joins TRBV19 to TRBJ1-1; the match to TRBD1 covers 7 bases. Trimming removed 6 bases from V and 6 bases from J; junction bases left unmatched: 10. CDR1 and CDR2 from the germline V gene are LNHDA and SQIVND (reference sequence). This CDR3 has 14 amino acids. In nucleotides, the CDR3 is TGTGCCAGTAGCCGGAACAGGGGTGACGCTGAAGCTTTCTTT. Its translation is CASSRNRGDAEAFF.

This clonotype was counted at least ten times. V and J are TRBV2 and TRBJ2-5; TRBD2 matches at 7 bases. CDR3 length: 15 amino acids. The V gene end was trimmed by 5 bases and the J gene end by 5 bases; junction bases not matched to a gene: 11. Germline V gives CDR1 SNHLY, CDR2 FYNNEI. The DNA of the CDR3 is TGTGCCAGCAGTCTTGCGGGAGCGGCGGGTGAGACCCAGTACTTC. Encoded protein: CASSLAGAAGETQYF.

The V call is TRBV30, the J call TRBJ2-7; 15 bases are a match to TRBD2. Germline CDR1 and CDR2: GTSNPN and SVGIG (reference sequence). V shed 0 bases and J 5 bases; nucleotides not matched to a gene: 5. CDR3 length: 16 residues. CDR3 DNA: TGTGCCTGGAGTGTTGGACTAGCGGGAGGGTTGGACGAGCAGTACTTC. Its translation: CAWSVGLAGGLDEQYF.

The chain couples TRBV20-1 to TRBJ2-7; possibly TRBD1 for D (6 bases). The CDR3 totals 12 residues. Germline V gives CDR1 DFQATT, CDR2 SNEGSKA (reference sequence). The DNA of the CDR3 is TGCAGGGTTCGGGACATCGACTACGAGCAGTACTTC. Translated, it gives CRVRDIDYEQYF.

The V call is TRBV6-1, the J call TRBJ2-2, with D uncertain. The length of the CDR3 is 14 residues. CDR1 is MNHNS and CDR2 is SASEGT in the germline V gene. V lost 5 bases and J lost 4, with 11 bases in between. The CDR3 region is CASSWRETTGELFF. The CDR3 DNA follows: TGTGCCAGCAGTTGGAGAGAAACCACCGGGGAGCTGTTTTTT.

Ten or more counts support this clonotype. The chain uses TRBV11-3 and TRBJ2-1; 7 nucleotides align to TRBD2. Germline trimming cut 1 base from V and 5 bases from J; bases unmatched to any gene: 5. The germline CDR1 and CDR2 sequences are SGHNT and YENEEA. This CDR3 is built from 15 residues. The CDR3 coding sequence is TGTGCCAGCAGCTTAGTGGGGGGGGATAACAATGAGCAGTTCTTC. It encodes CASSLVGGDNNEQFF.

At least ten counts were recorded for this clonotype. CDR3 in DNA: TGTGCCAGCAGTTTAGCTGATCAGCCCCAGCATTTT. Translation gives CASSLADQPQHF. The chain employs TRBV12-3 or TRBV12-4 and TRBJ1-5; D unresolved. Trimming cost V 0 bases and J 5 bases, with 2 bases left between them. CDR3 size: 12 residues.

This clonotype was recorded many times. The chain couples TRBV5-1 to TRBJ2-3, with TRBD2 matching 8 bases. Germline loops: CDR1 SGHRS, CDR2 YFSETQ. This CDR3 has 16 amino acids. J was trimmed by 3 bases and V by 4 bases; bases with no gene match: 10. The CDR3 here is CASSPSVSGMTDTQYF. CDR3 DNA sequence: TGCGCCAGCAGCCCATCGGTTAGCGGGATGACAGATACGCAGTATTTT.

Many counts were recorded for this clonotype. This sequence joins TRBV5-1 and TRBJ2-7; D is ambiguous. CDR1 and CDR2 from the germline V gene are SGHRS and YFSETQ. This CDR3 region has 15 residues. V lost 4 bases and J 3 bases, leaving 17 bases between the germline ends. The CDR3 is CASSQEPDLSYEQYF. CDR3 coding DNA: TGCGCCAGCAGCCAGGAGCCCGATCTCAGCTACGAGCAGTACTTC.

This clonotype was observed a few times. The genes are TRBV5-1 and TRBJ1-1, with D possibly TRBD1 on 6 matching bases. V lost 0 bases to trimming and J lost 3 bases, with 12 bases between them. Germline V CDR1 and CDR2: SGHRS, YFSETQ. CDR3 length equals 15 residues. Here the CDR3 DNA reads TGCGCCAGCAGCTTGGGGGGGGCGCGGGACACTGAAGCTTTCTTT. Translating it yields CASSLGGARDTEAFF.

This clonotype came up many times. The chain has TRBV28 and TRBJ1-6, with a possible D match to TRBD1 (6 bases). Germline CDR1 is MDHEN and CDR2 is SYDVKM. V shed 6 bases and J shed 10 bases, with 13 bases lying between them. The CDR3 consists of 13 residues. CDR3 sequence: CASRPDRFSPLHF. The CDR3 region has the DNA TGTGCCAGCAGACCGGACAGATTCTCACCCCTCCACTTT.

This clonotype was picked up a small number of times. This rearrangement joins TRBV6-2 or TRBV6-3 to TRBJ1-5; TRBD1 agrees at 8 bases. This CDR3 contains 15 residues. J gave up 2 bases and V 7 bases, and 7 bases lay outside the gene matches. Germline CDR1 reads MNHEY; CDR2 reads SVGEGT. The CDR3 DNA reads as TGTGCCAGCAACACAGGGGGATCGGGCAATCAGCCCCAGCATTTT. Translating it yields CASNTGGSGNQPQHF.

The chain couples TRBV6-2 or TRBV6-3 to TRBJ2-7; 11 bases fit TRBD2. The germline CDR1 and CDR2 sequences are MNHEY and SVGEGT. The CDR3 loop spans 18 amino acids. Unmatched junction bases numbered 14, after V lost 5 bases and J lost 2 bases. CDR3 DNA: TGTGCCAGCAGTCCAGCCCCCTTGACTAGCGGGATTACCTACGAGCAGTACTTC. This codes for CASSPAPLTSGITYEQYF.